A single sample gave rise to the 3 T cell receptor beta chains below, sequenced in a study of cytomegalovirus exposure and HLA in healthy donors. Primers for the PCR totalled 60 Vbeta and 13 Jbeta. Generated by immunoSEQ multiplex PCR, the TCRdb table keeps only in-frame clones and is missing some. The repertoire holds tens of thousands of clones, over 70% seen once, with roughly 3% in the top ten. Input material: PBMCs. The receptors were gathered from a man aged 45 to 65 in good health and CMV-seropositive.

The chain combines TRBV7-9 with TRBJ2-5; D possibly corresponds to TRBD1 (6 bases). Trimming shortened V by 5 bases and J by 5 bases, and 15 bases separated the two germline ends. Germline CDR1 is SEHNR and CDR2 is FQNEAQ (reference sequence). The CDR3 consists of 14 residues. The CDR3 DNA is TGTGCCAGCAGCCCAGGGGTGACAGCGGAGACCCAGTACTTC. Protein: CASSPGVTAETQYF.

This clone has more than one count but fewer than ten. The chain joins TRBV30 to TRBJ2-7; 8 bases match TRBD1. Germline V CDR1 and CDR2: GTSNPN, SVGIG (reference sequence). This CDR3 contains 13 residues. V lost 2 bases, J lost 2 bases, and 2 bases stayed unmatched. CDR3 sequence (DNA): TGTGCCTGGAGTCCGGGACAGGCCTACGAGCAGTACTTC. This encodes CAWSPGQAYEQYF.

In its sample, this clone was seen once. The V call is TRBV9, the J call TRBJ1-3; tentative D call: TRBD1 (5 bases). This CDR3 has 16 amino acids. With 1 base removed from V and 0 bases from J, the gap between germline ends came to 11 bases. Germline V gene data show CDR1 as SGDLS and CDR2 as YYNGEE. Here the CDR3 reads CASSVRGDPSGNTIYF. The CDR3 DNA reads as TGTGCCAGCAGCGTACGGGGGGATCCCTCTGGAAACACCATATATTTT. The complete variable domain, with remaining parts taken from reference TRBV9 and TRBJ1-3, reads DSGVTQTPKHLITATGQRVTLRCSPRSGDLSVYWYQQSLDQGLQFLIQYYNGEERAKGNILERFSAQQFPDLHSELNLSSLELGDSALYFCASSVRGDPSGNTIYFGEGSWLTVV.